This TCR beta chain was sequenced during a study of graft-versus-host responses after intestinal transplantation. Overall study: Transplants given to recipients were multivisceral, liver-intestinal, or isolated intestinal.

Germline V gives CDR1 MNHEY, CDR2 SVGAGI. This CDR3 has 12 residues. The junction had 4 bases not matched to a gene; V was cut back by 6 bases and J by 10 bases. Some clones are missing from TCRdb's copy, which holds only in-frame ones; the method was immunoSEQ multiplex PCR. The sample carries approximately 130,000 clones, 85% to 95% recorded once. A note on this clone: Its antigen remains unknown.

This sequence joins TRBV6-5 and TRBJ2-1; 9 nucleotides agree with TRBD2. The sequence was collected from a human donor who received an intestinal transplant. The starting material was unstimulated CD4+ T cells sorted from spleen or lymph node cells, obtained before intestinal transplant. The CDR3 loop reads CASRASGAEQFF. The CDR3 coding sequence is TGTGCCAGCAGGGCTAGCGGGGCCGAGCAGTTCTTC.